The TCR beta chain described here comes from a study of T cell responses to AZD1222 COVID-19 vaccine. Germline CDR1 reads SGHNT; CDR2 reads YYREEE (reference sequence). CDR3 length equals 15 residues. Between the trimmed V and J ends, which lost 2 bases and 1 base, there was a span of 11 bases. Sequenced by immunoSEQ multiplex PCR; TCRdb stores in-frame clones only, minus some. The table shows 150,000 to 200,000 clones, with 94% occurring only once. The chain is built from TRBV5-4 and TRBJ2-3; perhaps D is TRBD1 or TRBD2 (5 bases each). Sequencing used peripheral blood, obtained 28 days after the second AZD1222 dose. The receptor comes from an adult who received the AZD1222 COVID-19 vaccine. CDR3 nucleotide sequence: TGTGCCAGCAGCTTTGGGGGAGCTGGCACAGATACGCAGTATTTT. Its protein is CASSFGGAGTDTQYF.